These 9 T cell receptor beta chains were all obtained from the same sample, sequenced in a study of cytomegalovirus exposure and HLA in healthy donors (TCRdb year 2017). The method behind the library was the immunoSEQ multiplex PCR assay. TCRdb holds this immuneACCESS table with in-frame rearrangements only. Some clones are missing; in checked studies, unresolved V genes explain under half, and the rest has no known cause. Here the sample has under 85,000 clones; approximately 93% occur a single time. The top ten clonotypes cover approximately 3.5% of the sample. The specimen was PBMCs. The source is a young woman in good health and CMV-seropositive.

This clone turned up a few times. This sequence joins TRBV27 and TRBJ2-1; D is possibly TRBD1 (6 bases). The CDR3 is 14 amino acids. The germline gives CDR1 MNHEY, CDR2 SMNVEV (reference sequence). Deletions cut 3 bases from V and 8 bases from J, with 14 bases between. The CDR3 reads CASSFTFQGHEQFF. The DNA for the CDR3 is TGTGCCAGCAGTTTTACGTTCCAGGGGCATGAGCAGTTCTTC.

The V call is TRBV5-1, the J call TRBJ2-5; 7 positions agree with TRBD2. The V segment lost 3 bases and the J segment 6 bases; nucleotides outside the gene matches: 14. This CDR3 is 16 amino acids long. Germline CDR1 and CDR2: SGHRS and YFSETQ. CDR3 DNA: TGCGCCAGCAGCTCGACCGGACTAAGCGGGGAAAAGACCCAGTACTTC. It translates to CASSSTGLSGEKTQYF.

The genes are TRBV28 and TRBJ1-1, with 8 bases matching TRBD1. Germline-derived CDR1 and CDR2 are MDHEN and SYDVKM. The V and J ends lost 2 bases and 11 bases, in that order; junction bases with no gene match: 4. This CDR3 spans 12 amino acids. For the CDR3, the DNA is TGTGCCAGCAGTTTAGGACAGGGAATTGCTTTCTTT. Its protein is CASSLGQGIAFF.

The rearrangement uses TRBV28 and TRBJ2-3; 10 bases line up with TRBD2. V dropped 4 bases and J dropped 3; count of bases not matched to a gene: 10. This CDR3 has 17 residues. Germline CDR1 MDHEN, CDR2 SYDVKM. CDR3 nucleotides: TGTGCCAGCAGTTCTGTAAGCGGGAGGGCCTATACAGATACGCAGTATTTT. Residues: CASSSVSGRAYTDTQYF.

V and J are TRBV9 and TRBJ2-7; D may be TRBD1 (5 bases). V was clipped by 0 bases and J by 0 bases, with 10 bases between them. CDR1 and CDR2 from the germline V gene are SGDLS and YYNGEE. The CDR3 consists of 15 residues. The CDR3 DNA is TGTGCCAGCAGCGTAGACCTGGGGCGCTCCTACGAGCAGTACTTC. Amino acid sequence: CASSVDLGRSYEQYF.

V is TRBV7-2 and J is TRBJ1-4; D call uncertain. V was pared by 4 bases and J by 10 bases, with 16 bases between. Germline values: CDR1 SGHTA, CDR2 FQGNSA. CDR3 size: 14 residues. CDR3 amino acids: CASSSNSLSGKLFF. CDR3 bases: TGTGCCAGCAGCTCCAACTCCTTATCCGGAAAACTGTTTTTT. Looking up the rest from reference TRBV7-2 and TRBJ1-4 gives the full variable domain: GAGVSQSPSNKVTEKGKDVELRCDPISGHTALYWYRQSLGQGLEFLIYFQGNSAPDKSGLPSDRFSAERTGGSVSTLTIQRTQQEDSAVYLCASSSNSLSGKLFFGSGTQLSVL.

J is TRBJ2-2 and V is TRBV5-4, with D possibly matching TRBD2 (6 bases). Germline V gene data show CDR1 as SGHNT and CDR2 as YYREEE (reference sequence). The CDR3 runs to 15 residues. V shed 2 bases and J shed 6 bases, with 14 bases lying between them. The CDR3 here is CASSFQVAGPGELFF. CDR3 in DNA: TGTGCCAGCAGCTTCCAGGTGGCGGGGCCCGGGGAGCTGTTTTTT.

The V call is TRBV11-3, the J call TRBJ2-1; 14 nucleotides agree with TRBD2. The CDR3 loop spans 15 amino acids. Trimming at V came to 4 bases and at J to 11 bases, leaving 7 bases not matched to a gene. The germline V gene has CDR1 SGHNT and CDR2 YENEEA. The CDR3, as DNA: TGTGCCAGCAGCTCCGGACTAGCGGGAGGTATAAAGCAGTTCTTC. This sequence encodes CASSSGLAGGIKQFF.

The chain uses TRBV5-1 and TRBJ1-1, with 7 nucleotides matching TRBD1. V shed 6 bases, J shed 7 bases, and the junction held 15 bases outside the gene matches. Germline-derived CDR1 and CDR2 are SGHRS and YFSETQ. This CDR3 contains 15 residues. CDR3 coding DNA: TGCGCCAGCACCCTGGGTGGCAGGGGGTCGATTGAAGCTTTCTTT. Translated, it gives CASTLGGRGSIEAFF.